The rows below give T cell receptor beta chains drawn from one sample of a study of control samples from healthy donors and cancer patients. The assay was immunoSEQ multiplex PCR, and TCRdb's table has in-frame clones only and misses some. This table holds about 130,000 clones, 85% to 95% found once. Sequencing was carried out using PBMCs. The receptors stem from a man over 45 with head and neck cancer. Each CDR3 is given with its conserved first and last residue. D genes are given only for firm matches. Size is stated for part of the rows, as once, few or many counts, or as a class when the clone is expanded.

TRBV5-1	TRBJ1-4	-	-	TGCGCCAGCAGCTTGCAAGGATCAACTAATGAAAAACTGTTTTTT	CASSLQGSTNEKLFF
TRBV7-8	TRBJ2-1	once	-	TGTGCCAGCAGCTTAGGGAGCTCCTACAATGAGCAGTTCTTC	CASSLGSSYNEQFF
TRBV21-1	TRBJ2-5	-	-	TGTGCCAGCAGCAAGGGATGGATCCAAGAGACCCAGTACTTC	CASSKGWIQETQYF
TRBV3-1/TRBV3-2	TRBJ2-3	-	-	TGTGCCAGCAGCTCCCGGGGGGCCACCTCGGGCGGTACGCAGTATTTT	CASSSRGATSGGTQYF
TRBV19	TRBJ2-3	once	-	TGTGCCACCAGTCTTTCTTTCCCAGATACGCAGTATTTT	CATSLSFPDTQYF
TRBV5-5	TRBJ1-2	-	-	TGTGCCAGCAGCTTGATGAGTGCATACGCGCCAGCTAACTATGGCTACACCTTC	CASSLMSAYAPANYGYTF
TRBV24-1	TRBJ1-2	-	-	TGTGCCACCAGTGGTTCCGACACGGCCTATGGCTACACCTTC	CATSGSDTAYGYTF
TRBV28	TRBJ1-4	-	-	TGTGCCGGGAGGGGAGGGAGGACTAATGAAAAACTGTTTTTT	CAGRGGRTNEKLFF
TRBV7-2	TRBJ1-1	-	-	TGTGCCAGCACCCCGGGGGGACGGGCTGAAGCTTTCTTT	CASTPGGRAEAFF
TRBV19	TRBJ2-3	-	-	TGTGCCAGTAGTATAATGGAGGGGGTTGATACGCAGTATTTT	CASSIMEGVDTQYF
TRBV2	TRBJ2-3	-	-	TGTGCCAGCAGTGCAAGTGGGACTAGCACAGATACGCAGTATTTT	CASSASGTSTDTQYF
TRBV19	TRBJ2-7	-	-	TGTGCCAGTAGTTTCCAAACGGGACTTTCTACGGAGCAGTACTTC	CASSFQTGLSTEQYF
TRBV4-3	TRBJ2-1	-	-	TGCGCCAGCAGCCAAGATCTAGGGTACAATGAGCAGTTCTTC	CASSQDLGYNEQFF
TRBV18	TRBJ2-5	-	-	TGTGCCAGCTCACCCGGACAGAAAGAGACCCAGTACTTC	CASSPGQKETQYF
TRBV11-2	TRBJ2-7	-	-	TGTGCCAGCAGCCCCCGTACGATGTACGAGCAGTACTTC	CASSPRTMYEQYF
TRBV5-8	TRBJ2-3	-	TRBD2	TGTGCCAGCAGCTCCGCAAGGACTAGCGGGGGATCGACGGGAGATACGCAGTATTTT	CASSSARTSGGSTGDTQYF
TRBV28	TRBJ2-3	once	TRBD2	TGTGCCAGCAGTTTATCCCTAGCGGGGTTTGATACGCAGTATTTT	CASSLSLAGFDTQYF
TRBV5-1	TRBJ2-2	-	TRBD2	TGCGCCAGCAGCCCCCGGCTGACTAGCGGGGGTGGCGGGGAGCTGTTTTTT	CASSPRLTSGGGGELFF
TRBV7-3	TRBJ2-1	-	TRBD1	TGTGCCAGCAGCCCGGACAGGGATGACAATGAGCAGTTCTTC	CASSPDRDDNEQFF
TRBV4-2	TRBJ2-5	-	-	TGTGCCAGCAGCCAGCAAGGGACCCACGAAGAGACCCAGTACTTC	CASSQQGTHEETQYF
TRBV30	TRBJ1-1	-	-	TGTGCCTGGATTGGGGGAATGAACACTGAAGCTTTCTTT	CAWIGGMNTEAFF
TRBV7-6	TRBJ1-1	-	TRBD1	TGTGCCAGCCGCCGGGACAGGGGGACTGAAGCTTTCTTT	CASRRDRGTEAFF
TRBV6-1	TRBJ2-3	few	-	TGTGCCAGCAGTGAACGAGGAGATACGCAGTATTTT	CASSERGDTQYF
TRBV5-1	TRBJ1-1	once	-	TGCGCCAGCAGCTTGGGTAGTTCCATGAACACTGAAGCTTTCTTT	CASSLGSSMNTEAFF
TRBV7-9	TRBJ1-1	-	-	TGTGCCAGCAGTTCCAGGGGATCGGAATTCGCTGAAGCTTTCTTT	CASSSRGSEFAEAFF